This paragraph reports one T cell receptor (beta chain). The clone's antigen remains unknown. No quality values exist for individual bases; no much larger clone is one base distant. This sample was included in a study of cytomegalovirus exposure and HLA in healthy donors (dated by TCRdb to the late 2010s). Context from the whole study: According to an earlier analysis of around 600 of the donors, roughly 180 million T cells yielded approximately 120 million unique TCR beta sequences and around 300 Gb of sequence data. An early release that covered about 600 HLA-typed donors contained 250 to 350 gigabases of sequencing data and approximately 85 million unique TCR sequences. The genetic ancestry cluster associated with self-reported Caucasian donors included 65% to 90% of the roughly 360 genotyped donors. The study aimed to test whether cataloging public T cell receptors could reveal signatures of past pathogen exposure. Using immunosequencing, the study profiled T cell repertoires from roughly 650 subjects and related those repertoires to cytomegalovirus serostatus. In addition to the first cohort of around 670 subjects, a separate validation cohort of under 150 different subjects was used. To predict cytomegalovirus infection status, the study combined high-throughput TCR immunosequencing, statistical association of individual TCRs with disease status, and machine learning. A later analysis re-examined previously published TCR beta repertoires from about 670 donors and added high-resolution HLA genotyping to investigate patterns of TCR occurrence. Rather than using new phenotypic data, the later analysis identified candidate immune exposures from TCR beta sequences and from how often those sequences occurred across donors. An earlier analysis of 500 to 650 of the donors applied high-throughput TCR beta sequencing to assess whether each TCR beta V gene segment acted as functional or pseudogenic. Donor age, sex, ethnicity and CMV serostatus were compiled alongside the repertoire data. A later genetic analysis took genome-wide SNP genotypes for about 55% of the roughly 700 donors and used that subset as a discovery cohort. Every discovery cohort repertoire had been produced on one sequencing platform. Both class I and class II loci were covered by HLA typing, at four-digit resolution. Typing coverage varied by locus: roughly 620-640 donors for A, B, C, DRB1 and DQB1; approximately 560 for DQA1; about 570 for DPA1; about 450 for DPB1. About 5 DR-DQ haplotypes were handled as single units for association and clustering, since linkage in the cohort was strong. Among 350 to 400 genotyped donors of the cohort, an average of 235,054 unique TCR beta nucleotide sequences were sequenced per donor, 15% to 20% of them non-productive.

Study-wide findings and limitations: Because counts were too low, about 18 rarely observed V segments, including chromosome 9 orphons, were excluded from the earlier analysis of fewer than 650 of the donors. According to a later analysis, parvovirus B19, influenza, CMV and Epstein-Barr virus appeared linked to several top co-occurrence clusters. Most TCR sequences were seen in very few donors, while some public TCRs were found in many individuals. A few of the identified cytomegalovirus-associated TCR beta chains were confirmed in vitro to be specific for cytomegalovirus antigens. HLA typing was unavailable for some donors at each locus, so association tests used only the typed subset. A later genetic analysis reported fewer N-insertions in productive TCRs among donors in an Asian-associated ancestry cluster than the approximately 670-donor mean. A further reported finding was that TCR beta sequences accurately predicted the HLA-A and HLA-B alleles for most subjects in the first cohort. In a later analysis, the rate of TCR association differed among HLA loci, with DRB1 alleles having the most associated TCRs and HLA-C alleles having the fewest. In a later analysis, around 15,000 TCR beta sequences were associated with specific HLA alleles at a false discovery rate of 0.05. The study gave a list of around 170 TCR beta chains associated with cytomegalovirus. Immune exposure information for the cohort was limited to CMV serostatus. When HLA alleles, especially DR and DQ, strongly co-occurred, attributing TCR associations to individual alleles was difficult. In a later analysis, HLA-associated TCR beta chains showed more clonal expansion and lower generation probabilities than non-associated chains that were equally common. A group of highly shared sequence variants was considered likely to be a technical artifact of the sequencing pipeline. A later genetic analysis associated a missense DCLRE1C variant with V-gene and J-gene trimming of TCR beta chains, and an independent cohort replicated the association. Sequencing depth was assumed to be roughly uniform across donors in the presence/absence analyses, though that assumption may not hold. Some IMGT-functional V segments, including TRBV6-2 and TRBV6-3, could not be distinguished by the 87-base-pair reads and were therefore excluded. In this cohort, only TCR beta chains were sequenced, and detectable features were limited by the absence of alpha or paired-chain data. Linkage disequilibrium might explain the correlated functional status among segregating V segments, but an unknown experimental factor could not be excluded. Most CMV-associated TCR beta chains appeared to be HLA-restricted in a later analysis, and the HLA associations seemed to be driven largely by CMV exposure. The classifier was reported to diagnose cytomegalovirus status with high specificity and sensitivity in both the original and validation cohorts. In an earlier analysis of 500 to 650 of the donors, most TCR beta V segments appeared in productive rearrangements about 90% or about 30% of the time, broadly matching IMGT annotations. The authors suggested that the approach could potentially be generalized to other disease states and immunological phenotypes.

Spanning cysteine to phenylalanine, the CDR3 consists of 16 amino acids. The CDR3 DNA has 48 bases and is translated from base 1. At the junction V is shortened by 1 base and J by 2 bases; bases outside the gene matches: 6. In the germline V gene, CDR1 corresponds to SGHDN and CDR2 to FVKESK. The cohort comprised around 690 healthy bone marrow donors. At the time of sampling, all cohort members were nominally healthy, though unrecorded immune exposures were likely present. The donor tested CMV seronegative, placing the donor among the 352 seronegative members of the cohort. Each donor provided a peripheral blood sample, and peripheral blood mononuclear cells were used for TCR beta sequencing. Genomic DNA extraction from the blood cell samples was performed with the Qiagen DNeasy Blood Extraction Kit. The library relied on the immunoSEQ multiplex PCR assay. For the multiplex PCR, a mixture combining 60 forward primers for TCR Vbeta segments and 13 reverse primers for TCR Jbeta segments was used. The CDR3 region of rearranged TCR beta genes was amplified from genomic DNA with a multiplex PCR assay. On the Illumina HiSeq System, the amplified TCR beta libraries were sequenced as 87-base-pair reads. Per the authors' processing: In a later analysis, 70 million to 95 million unique TCR beta chains were counted across the roughly 670 repertoires, and around 10 million of these chains were shared by at least two donors. A nearest-neighbor algorithm error-corrected the raw reads and collapsed the reads into unique sequences, merging closely related sequences to remove PCR and sequencing errors. Alignment of CDR3 sequences to IMGT reference sequences was used to assign V, D and J gene segments. For a sequence to be retained, a match of at least six nucleotides to both a V gene segment and a J gene segment was required. A rearrangement was called productive if the CDR3 had no stop codons and remained in frame with V and J, and every other rearrangement was called non-productive. Following IMGT convention, CDR3 was defined as the stretch from the second conserved V-encoded cysteine to the conserved J-encoded phenylalanine. The earlier analysis of about 590 of the donors excluded sequences that lacked an unambiguous match to a single V gene segment. In an earlier analysis of approximately 500 of the donors, a V segment was called functional when productive rearrangements were above 56.7%, and segregating when the standard deviation between donors exceeded 5%. A statistical classification framework was developed to diagnose cytomegalovirus status using the catalog of TCR beta chain sequences. In a later analysis, TCR nucleotide sequences were compared against IMGT/GENE-DB human TR gene sequences so that V and J genes could be assigned. Using the TCRdist pipeline, a later analysis assigned CDR3 sequences along with most-parsimonious VDJ recombination scenarios. In a later analysis, each TCR beta chain was defined by its CDR3 amino acid sequence together with its V-gene family, and reads without a unique V-gene family were excluded. A later analysis removed over 500 highly shared, low-generation-probability nucleotide sequences to deal with suspected cross-contamination and a sequencing artifact. A later analysis calculated a clonal expansion index for each public chain from normalized within-repertoire ranks of inferred template counts. In a later analysis, generation probabilities were computed with a VDJ recombination model fitted to out-of-frame rearrangements, and the resulting probabilities were checked against IGoR. In a later analysis, hypergeometric tests were used to score TCR-TCR, TCR-HLA and TCR-CMV co-occurrence, with a repertoire-size bias correction applied to TCR pairs. A later analysis estimated false discovery rates by permuting HLA or CMV assignments 20 times. In a later analysis, co-occurring TCRs were grouped using DBSCAN, and TCRdist sequence similarity was added for clustering within HLA-allele-positive subsets. Co-occurrence clustering excluded repertoires with fewer than 30,000 or more than 120,000 public chains, plus five with anomalous nucleotide sharing. TCRdb limited this immuneACCESS table to in-frame rearrangements with V and J called. A share of clones is missing; checked studies link under half to unresolved V genes, and the rest is unexplained. The DNA was the basis for D and trimming; V, J and clone size are from that table. This sample lists about 170,000 clones; approximately 81% were detected once. The top ten clones comprise approximately 0.8% of the sample.

This TCR was sampled from a woman aged 18-29 years in good health and CMV-seronegative. The sample was PBMCs. Recombination linked TRBV14 to TRBJ2-7; TRBD1 agrees with 9 junctional bases. The CDR3 in this case is CASSQAPGQGPYEQYF. The nucleotides read TGTGCCAGCAGCCAAGCTCCGGGACAGGGACCCTACGAGCAGTACTTC. With the rest looked up from the reference TRBV14 and TRBJ2-7 genes rather than sequenced, the full variable domain is EAGVTQFPSHSVIEKGQTVTLRCDPISGHDNLYWYRRVMGKEIKFLLHFVKESKQDESGMPNNRFLAERTGGTYSTLKVQPAELEDSGVYFCASSQAPGQGPYEQYFGPGTRLTVT.